The 5 T cell receptor beta chains listed next were all sequenced from one sample in a study of shared clonotypes between healthy human individuals. Clones were read by immunoSEQ multiplex PCR, and TCRdb kept only the in-frame ones, dropping some. This sample has roughly 1,100,000 clones, with roughly 75% found just once. Sequencing was performed on memory CD4+ T cells sorted from blood. Subset indicated: CD45RA-negative fraction. These receptor sequences come from a man aged 18 to 30 in good health.

The chain links TRBV28 to TRBJ1-2, with 10 bases matching TRBD1. There are 18 residues in the CDR3. CDR1 and CDR2 from the germline V gene are MDHEN and SYDVKM. With 5 bases clipped from V and 7 bases from J, the junction kept 19 bases outside the gene matches. This CDR3 is CASSNYRDRGSSRGGYTF. DNA for the CDR3: TGTGCCAGCAGTAATTACAGGGACAGGGGAAGTTCTCGGGGTGGCTACACCTTC.

The chain has TRBV6-5 and TRBJ1-3; D is unresolved. This CDR3 spans 16 amino acids. Germline V gives CDR1 MNHEY, CDR2 SVGAGI. V was shortened by 0 bases and J by 4 bases, with 13 bases between the two germline ends. The CDR3, as DNA: TGTGCCAGCAGTTACTCGATCGGGCTTTCCGGAAACACCATATATTTT. Amino acid sequence: CASSYSIGLSGNTIYF.

V is TRBV6-6 and J is TRBJ1-4; no reliable D call. Trimming stripped 7 bases from V and 3 bases from J, with 15 bases between. CDR1 and CDR2 (germline): MNHNY, SVGAGI (reference sequence). CDR3 length: 15 residues. The CDR3, as DNA: TGTGCCAGCACTCCCGGGCAGTCAGCTAATGAAAAACTGTTTTTT. Protein sequence: CASTPGQSANEKLFF.

J is TRBJ2-3 and V is TRBV30, with 8 nucleotides matching TRBD2. CDR1 is GTSNPN, CDR2 SVGIG, per germline (reference sequence). Unmatched junction bases numbered 14, after V lost 2 bases and J lost 4 bases. The CDR3 has 17 residues. The CDR3 nucleotides are TGTGCCTGGAGTTCTTACCGGGGGGGGCCTCGGTCAGATACGCAGTATTTT. Translated, it gives CAWSSYRGGPRSDTQYF. Full variable domain (missing parts from reference TRBV30 and TRBJ2-3): SQTIHQWPATLVQPVGSPLSLECTVEGTSNPNLYWYRQAAGRGLQLLFYSVGIGQISSEVPQNLSASRPQDRQFILSSKKLLLSDSGFYLCAWSSYRGGPRSDTQYFGPGTRLTVL.

On this clone: Other DNA sequences in the same sample also yield this CDR3. The chain carries TRBV2 and TRBJ1-5; D may be TRBD1 (5 bases). This CDR3 is built from 14 residues. The V end was cut by 3 bases, the J end by 4 bases, with 10 bases between. The germline gives CDR1 SNHLY, CDR2 FYNNEI. The chain's CDR3 is CASSEGQGNQPQHF. CDR3 sequence (DNA): TGTGCCAGCAGTGAGGGGCAGGGAAATCAGCCCCAGCATTTT.